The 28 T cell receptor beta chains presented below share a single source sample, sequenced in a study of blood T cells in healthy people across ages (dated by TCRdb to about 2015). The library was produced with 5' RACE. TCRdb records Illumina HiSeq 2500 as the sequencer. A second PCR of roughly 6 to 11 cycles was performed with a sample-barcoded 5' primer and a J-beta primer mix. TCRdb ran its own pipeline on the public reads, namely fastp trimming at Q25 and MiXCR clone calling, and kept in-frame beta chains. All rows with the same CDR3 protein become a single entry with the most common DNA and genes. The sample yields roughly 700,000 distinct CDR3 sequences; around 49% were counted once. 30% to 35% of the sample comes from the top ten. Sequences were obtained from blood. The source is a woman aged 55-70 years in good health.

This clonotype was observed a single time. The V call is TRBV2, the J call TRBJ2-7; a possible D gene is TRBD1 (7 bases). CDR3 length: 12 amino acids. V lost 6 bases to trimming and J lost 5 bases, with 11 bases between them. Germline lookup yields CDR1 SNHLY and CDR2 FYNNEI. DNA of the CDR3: TGTGCCAGCAGGGGCAGGGGGGACGAGCAGTACTTC. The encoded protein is CASRGRGDEQYF.

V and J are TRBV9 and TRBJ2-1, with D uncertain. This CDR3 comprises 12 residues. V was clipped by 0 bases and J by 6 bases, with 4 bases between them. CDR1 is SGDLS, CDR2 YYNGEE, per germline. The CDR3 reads CASSVGVNEQFF. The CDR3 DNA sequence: TGTGCCAGCAGCGTAGGAGTCAATGAGCAGTTCTTC.

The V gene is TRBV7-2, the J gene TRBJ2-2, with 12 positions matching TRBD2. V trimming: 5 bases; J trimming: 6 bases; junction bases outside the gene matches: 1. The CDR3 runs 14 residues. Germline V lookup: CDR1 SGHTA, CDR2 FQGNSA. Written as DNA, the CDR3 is TGTGCCAGCAGCCGACTAGCGGGAGCCGGGGAGCTGTTTTTT. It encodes CASSRLAGAGELFF. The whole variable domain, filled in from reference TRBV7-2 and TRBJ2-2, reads GAGVSQSPSNKVTEKGKDVELRCDPISGHTALYWYRQSLGQGLEFLIYFQGNSAPDKSGLPSDRFSAERTGGSVSTLTIQRTQQEDSAVYLCASSRLAGAGELFFGEGSRLTVL.

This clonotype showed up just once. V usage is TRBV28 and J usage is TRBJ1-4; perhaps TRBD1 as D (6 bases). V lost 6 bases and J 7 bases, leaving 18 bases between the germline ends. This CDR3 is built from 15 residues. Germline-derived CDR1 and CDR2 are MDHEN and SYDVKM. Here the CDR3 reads CASSQNRVMSEKLFF. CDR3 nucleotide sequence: TGTGCCAGCAGCCAAAACAGGGTGATGTCTGAAAAACTGTTTTTT.

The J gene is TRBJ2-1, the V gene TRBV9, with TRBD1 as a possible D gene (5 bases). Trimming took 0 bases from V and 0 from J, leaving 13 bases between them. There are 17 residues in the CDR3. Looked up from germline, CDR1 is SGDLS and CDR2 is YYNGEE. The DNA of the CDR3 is TGTGCCAGCAGCGTAGTTGTGGGGCCGAGCTCCTACAATGAGCAGTTCTTC. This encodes CASSVVVGPSSYNEQFF.

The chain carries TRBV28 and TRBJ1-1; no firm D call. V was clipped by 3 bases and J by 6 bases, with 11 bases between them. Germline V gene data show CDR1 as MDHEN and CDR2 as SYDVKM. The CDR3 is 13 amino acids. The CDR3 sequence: CASSLGAGSEAFF. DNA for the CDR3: TGTGCCAGCAGTTTGGGAGCGGGGTCTGAAGCTTTCTTT.

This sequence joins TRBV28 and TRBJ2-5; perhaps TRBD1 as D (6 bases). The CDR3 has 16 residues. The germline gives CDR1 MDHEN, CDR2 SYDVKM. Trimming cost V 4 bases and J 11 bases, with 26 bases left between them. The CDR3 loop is CASSWGRGSLYNEQYF. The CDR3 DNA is TGTGCCAGCAGTTGGGGCAGGGGATCCCTTTACAATGAGCAGTACTTC.

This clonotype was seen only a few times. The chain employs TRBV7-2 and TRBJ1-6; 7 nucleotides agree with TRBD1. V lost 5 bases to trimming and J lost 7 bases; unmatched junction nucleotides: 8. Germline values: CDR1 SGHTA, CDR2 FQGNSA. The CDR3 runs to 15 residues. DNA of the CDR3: TGTGCCAGCAGCCTCGAGGGACAGCTAAATTCACCCCTCCACTTT. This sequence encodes CASSLEGQLNSPLHF.

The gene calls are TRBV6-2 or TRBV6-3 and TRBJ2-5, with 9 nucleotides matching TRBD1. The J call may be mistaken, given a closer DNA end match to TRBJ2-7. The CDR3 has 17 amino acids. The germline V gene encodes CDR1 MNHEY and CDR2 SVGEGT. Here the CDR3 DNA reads TGTGCCAGCAGAAGTAAACCGGGACAGGGCTCCTCAAGCGAGCAGTACTTC. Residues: CASRSKPGQGSSSEQYF.

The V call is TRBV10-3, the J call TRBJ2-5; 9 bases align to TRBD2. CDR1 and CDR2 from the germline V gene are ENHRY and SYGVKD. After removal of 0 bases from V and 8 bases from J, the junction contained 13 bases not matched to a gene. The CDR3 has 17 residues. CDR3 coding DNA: TGTGCCATCAGTGAGTCGACGGCTAGCGGGATGGCAGGTACCCAGTACTTC. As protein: CAISESTASGMAGTQYF.

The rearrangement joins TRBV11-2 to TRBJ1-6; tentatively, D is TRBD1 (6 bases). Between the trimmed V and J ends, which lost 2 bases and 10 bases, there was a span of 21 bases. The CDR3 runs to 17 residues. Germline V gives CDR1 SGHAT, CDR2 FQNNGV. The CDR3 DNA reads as TGTGCCAGCAGCTTACAGGGTGCCGACAGGCTATCCTCACCCCTCCACTTT. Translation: CASSLQGADRLSSPLHF.

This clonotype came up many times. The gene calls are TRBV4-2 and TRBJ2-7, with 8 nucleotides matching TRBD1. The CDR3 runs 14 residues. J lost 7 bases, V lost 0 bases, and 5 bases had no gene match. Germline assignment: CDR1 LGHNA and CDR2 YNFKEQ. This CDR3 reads CASSQETGAREQYF. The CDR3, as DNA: TGTGCCAGCAGCCAAGAGACAGGGGCCAGGGAGCAGTACTTC.

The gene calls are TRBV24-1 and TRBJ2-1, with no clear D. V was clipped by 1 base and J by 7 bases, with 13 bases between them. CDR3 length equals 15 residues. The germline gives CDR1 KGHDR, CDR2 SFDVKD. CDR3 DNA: TGTGCCACCAGTGATTTCCCAAGCCAAGGGAATGAGCAGTTCTTC. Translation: CATSDFPSQGNEQFF.

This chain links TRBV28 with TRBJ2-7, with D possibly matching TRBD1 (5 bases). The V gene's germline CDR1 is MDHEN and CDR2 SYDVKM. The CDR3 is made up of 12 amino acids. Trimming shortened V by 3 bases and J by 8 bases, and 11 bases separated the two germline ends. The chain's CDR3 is CASSFLQGKQYF. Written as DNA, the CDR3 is TGTGCCAGCAGTTTCCTCCAGGGAAAGCAGTACTTC.

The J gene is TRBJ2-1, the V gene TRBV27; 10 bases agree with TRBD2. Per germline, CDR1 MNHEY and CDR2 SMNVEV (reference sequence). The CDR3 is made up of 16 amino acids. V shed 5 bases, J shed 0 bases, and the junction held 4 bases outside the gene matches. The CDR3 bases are TGTGCCAGCAGTCTTACTAGCGGGATCTCCTACAATGAGCAGTTCTTC. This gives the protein CASSLTSGISYNEQFF.

The CDR3 sequence is CASSMGGSFYEQYF. Written as DNA, the CDR3 is TGTGCCAGCAGCATGGGGGGGTCGTTCTACGAGCAGTACTTC. The rearrangement uses TRBV7-9 and TRBJ2-7; 7 bases line up with TRBD2. The CDR3 spans 14 residues. With 5 bases clipped from V and 3 bases from J, the junction kept 7 bases outside the gene matches. Per the germline V gene, CDR1 is SEHNR and CDR2 is FQNEAQ (reference sequence).

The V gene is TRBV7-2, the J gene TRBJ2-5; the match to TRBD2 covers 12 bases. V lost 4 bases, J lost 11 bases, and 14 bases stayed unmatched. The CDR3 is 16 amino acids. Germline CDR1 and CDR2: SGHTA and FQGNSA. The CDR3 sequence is CASSSTLAGGVSEQYF. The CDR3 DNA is TGTGCCAGCAGCTCAACCCTAGCGGGAGGGGTTAGTGAGCAGTACTTC.

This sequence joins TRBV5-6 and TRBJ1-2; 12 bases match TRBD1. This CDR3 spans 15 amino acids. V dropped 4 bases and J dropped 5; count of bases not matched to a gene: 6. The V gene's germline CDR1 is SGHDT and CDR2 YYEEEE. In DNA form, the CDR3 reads TGTGCCAGCAGCCCGGGACAGGGGGCTGGTTATGGCTACACCTTC. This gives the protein CASSPGQGAGYGYTF.

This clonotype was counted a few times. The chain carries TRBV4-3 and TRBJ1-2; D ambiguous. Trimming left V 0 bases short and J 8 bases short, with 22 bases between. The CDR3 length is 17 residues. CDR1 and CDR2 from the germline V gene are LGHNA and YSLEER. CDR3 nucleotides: TGCGCCAGCAGCCAAGATTCGGAGGGAGGGAACGTGCGGGGCTACACCTTC. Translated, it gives CASSQDSEGGNVRGYTF.

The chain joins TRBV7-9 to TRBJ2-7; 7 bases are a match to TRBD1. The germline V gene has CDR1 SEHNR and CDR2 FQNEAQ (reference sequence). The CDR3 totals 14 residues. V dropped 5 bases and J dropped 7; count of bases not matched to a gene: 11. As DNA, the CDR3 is TGTGCCAGCAGCATAACCGGGACAGACGTTGAGCAGTACTTC. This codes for CASSITGTDVEQYF.

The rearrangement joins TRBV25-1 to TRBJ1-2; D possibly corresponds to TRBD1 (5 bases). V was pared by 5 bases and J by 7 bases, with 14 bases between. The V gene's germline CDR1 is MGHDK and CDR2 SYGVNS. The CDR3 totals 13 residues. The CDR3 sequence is CASSKVGTCGYTF. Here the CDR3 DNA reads TGTGCCAGCAGTAAAGTCGGGACCTGTGGCTACACCTTC.

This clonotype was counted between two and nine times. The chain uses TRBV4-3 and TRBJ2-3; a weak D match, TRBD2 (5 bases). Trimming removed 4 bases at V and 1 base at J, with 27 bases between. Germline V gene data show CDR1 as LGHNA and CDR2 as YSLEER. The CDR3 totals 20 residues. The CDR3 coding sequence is TGCGCCAGCAGCCTTTCACCGAATAACAGATTCGGAGGCGGCACAGATACGCAGTATTTT. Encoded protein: CASSLSPNNRFGGGTDTQYF.

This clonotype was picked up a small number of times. The CDR3 bases are TGTGCCAGCAGTTTTTCGGGGCGACGCACAGATACGCAGTATTTT. The encoded protein is CASSFSGRRTDTQYF. The rearrangement links TRBV12-3 or TRBV12-4 to TRBJ2-3; D may match TRBD1 or TRBD2 (5 bases each). The V end lost 3 bases, the J end lost 1 base, and 11 bases lay between the germline ends. This CDR3 has 15 residues.

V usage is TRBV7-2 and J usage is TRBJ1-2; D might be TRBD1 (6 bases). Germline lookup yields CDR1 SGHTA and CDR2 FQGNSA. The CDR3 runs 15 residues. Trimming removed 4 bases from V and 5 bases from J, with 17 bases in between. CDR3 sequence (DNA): TGTGCCAGCAGCTCGGGGGGGACACTACTTTATGGCTACACCTTC. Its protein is CASSSGGTLLYGYTF.

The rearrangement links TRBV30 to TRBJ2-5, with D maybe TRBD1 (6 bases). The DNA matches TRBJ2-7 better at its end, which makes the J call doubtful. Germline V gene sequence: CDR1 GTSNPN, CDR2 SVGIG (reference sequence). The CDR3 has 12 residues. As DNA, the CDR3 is TGTGCCTGGACCCGAACAGGGTCCGAGCAGTACTTC. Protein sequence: CAWTRTGSEQYF.

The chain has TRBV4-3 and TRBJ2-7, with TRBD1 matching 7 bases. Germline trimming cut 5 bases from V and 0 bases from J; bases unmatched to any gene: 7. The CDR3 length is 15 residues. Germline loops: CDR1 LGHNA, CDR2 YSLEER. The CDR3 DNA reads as TGCGCCAGCAGCGCCAACAGGGGCCCCTCCTACGAGCAGTACTTC. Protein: CASSANRGPSYEQYF.

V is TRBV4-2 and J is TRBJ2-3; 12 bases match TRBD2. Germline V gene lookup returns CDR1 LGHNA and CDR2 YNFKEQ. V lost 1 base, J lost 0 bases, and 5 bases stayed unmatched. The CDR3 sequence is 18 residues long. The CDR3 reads CASSQGLAGARSTDTQYF. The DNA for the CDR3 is TGTGCCAGCAGCCAAGGACTAGCGGGAGCCCGAAGCACAGATACGCAGTATTTT.

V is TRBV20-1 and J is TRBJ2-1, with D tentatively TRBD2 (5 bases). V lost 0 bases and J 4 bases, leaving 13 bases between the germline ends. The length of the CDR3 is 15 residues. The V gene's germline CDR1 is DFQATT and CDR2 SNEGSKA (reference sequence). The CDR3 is CSARDRRAAYNEQFF. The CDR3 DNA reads TGCAGTGCTAGAGATAGGCGGGCGGCGTACAATGAGCAGTTCTTC.